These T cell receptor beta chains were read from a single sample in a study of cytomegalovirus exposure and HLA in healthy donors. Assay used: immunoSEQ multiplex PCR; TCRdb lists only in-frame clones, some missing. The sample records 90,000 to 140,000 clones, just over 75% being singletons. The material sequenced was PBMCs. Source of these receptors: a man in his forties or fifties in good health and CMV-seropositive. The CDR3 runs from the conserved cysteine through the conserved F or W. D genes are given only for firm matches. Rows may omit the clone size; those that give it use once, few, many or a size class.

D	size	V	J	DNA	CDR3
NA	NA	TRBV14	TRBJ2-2	TGTGCCAGCAGCCAAGCCCAAGCCCGGCTGTTTTTT	CASSQAQARLFF
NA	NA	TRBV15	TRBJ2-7	TGTGCCACCAGCCAAGCCCGCGGCCAGGGATCGTACGAGCAGTACTTC	CATSQARGQGSYEQYF
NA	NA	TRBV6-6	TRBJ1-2	TGTGCCAGCAGTTACTCCTCTACCCCCCCCACCTTC	CASSYSSTPPTF
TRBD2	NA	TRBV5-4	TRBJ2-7	TGTGCCAGCAGCCAGACTAGCAGGTACGAGCAGTACTTC	CASSQTSRYEQYF
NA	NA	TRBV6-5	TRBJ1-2	TGTGCCAGCAGTTACAGGACAGAGGGAAGCTACACCTTC	CASSYRTEGSYTF
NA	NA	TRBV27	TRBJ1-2	TGTGCCAGCAGTTTTTTGGGGGGGAACTATGGCTACACCTTC	CASSFLGGNYGYTF
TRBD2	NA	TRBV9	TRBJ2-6	TGTGCCAGCAGCGTAGGGGGGGGTGGGGCCAACGTCCTGACTTTC	CASSVGGGGANVLTF
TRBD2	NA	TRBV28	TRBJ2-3	TGTGCCAGTTGCACTAGCGGAGGCCCCACAGATACGCAGTATTTT	CASCTSGGPTDTQYF
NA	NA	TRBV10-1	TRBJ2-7	TGCGCCAGCAGTGAGTCGAAGGGAGCTGCGTACGAGCAGTACTTC	CASSESKGAAYEQYF
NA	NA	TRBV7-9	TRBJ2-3	TGCGCCAGCAGCCCGGCCTCGGCGGGCGTCAGCACAGATACGCAGTATTTT	CASSPASAGVSTDTQYF
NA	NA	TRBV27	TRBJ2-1	TGTGCCAGCAGTGAGACTTCGTACGGTGAGCAGTTCTTC	CASSETSYGEQFF
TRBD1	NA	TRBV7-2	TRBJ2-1	TGTGCCAGCAGCTTACGGAGGGACAGGTATACGTCAGAGCAGTTCTTC	CASSLRRDRYTSEQFF
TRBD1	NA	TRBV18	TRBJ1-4	TGTGCCAGCTCACCAATGGGGACAGGGGCGGTGTTTTTT	CASSPMGTGAVFF
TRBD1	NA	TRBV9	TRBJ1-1	TGTGCCAGCAGCCCGGGGACAGGGCGCGGAGCTTTCTTT	CASSPGTGRGAFF
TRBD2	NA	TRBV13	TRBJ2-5	TGTGCCAGCAGCTCGGGGTCTAGCGGGGGGAAAGAGACCCAGTACTTC	CASSSGSSGGKETQYF
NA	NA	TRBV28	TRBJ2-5	TGTGCCAGCACGGGGGTAGAGACCCAGTACTTC	CASTGVETQYF
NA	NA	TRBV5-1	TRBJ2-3	TGCGCCAGCAGCGTTCCTAGCACAGATACGCAGTATTTT	CASSVPSTDTQYF
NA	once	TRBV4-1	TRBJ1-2	TGCGCCAGCAGCCAAGAGGCGGCTGCCTATGGCTACACCTTC	CASSQEAAAYGYTF
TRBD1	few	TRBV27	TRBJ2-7	TGTGCCAGCAGTTTATCGGGACAGGGAGGTCTAGACAGGGGGCGCGAGCAGTACTTC	CASSLSGQGGLDRGREQYF
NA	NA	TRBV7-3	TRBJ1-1	TGTGCCAGCAGCTTGTCAGGGGTGAACACTGAAGCTTTCTTT	CASSLSGVNTEAFF
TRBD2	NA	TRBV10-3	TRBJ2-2	TGTGCCATCAGTGGGACTAGCGGGAGGATGAACACCGGGGAGCTGTTTTTT	CAISGTSGRMNTGELFF
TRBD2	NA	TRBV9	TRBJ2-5	TGTGCCAGCAGCGTAGTTGGGACTAAGGGGGAGACCCAGTACTTC	CASSVVGTKGETQYF
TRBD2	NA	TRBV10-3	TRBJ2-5	TGTGCCACGGGACTAGCGGGGGGGGAGACCCAGTACTTC	CATGLAGGETQYF